The 10 T cell receptor beta chains below were found in one sample sequenced in a study of blood T cells in healthy people across ages. Combining a sample-barcoded 5' primer with a J-beta primer mix, a second PCR ran for roughly 6 to 12 cycles. One entry per CDR3 protein, called by TCRdb with MiXCR from the 5' RACE reads. The data contain 750,000 to 950,000 distinct CDR3 sequences, about 26% of them singletons. These same data were also listed under a study on T cells of mothers and their children.

The sequencing input was blood. The source is a boy between 5 and 17 years old in good health.

The table lists this clonotype with a few counts. The chain is built from TRBV11-2 and TRBJ1-3; TRBD1 matches at 7 bases. Per the germline V gene, CDR1 is SGHAT and CDR2 is FQNNGV. Losses at the gene ends were 1 base for V and 4 bases for J; bases not matched to a gene: 7. This CDR3 is 16 amino acids long. DNA for the CDR3: TGTGCCAGCAGCTTAGGCTGGGCAGGGGGAGGAAACACCATATATTTT. Translating gives CASSLGWAGGGNTIYF.

The chain links TRBV29-1 to TRBJ2-1, with D perhaps matching TRBD1 (6 bases). V was cut by 5 bases and J by 5 bases, with 13 bases left in between. Germline V gene data show CDR1 as SQVTM and CDR2 as ANQGSEA. The CDR3 has 13 residues. The CDR3: CSVSIQGNNEQFF. In DNA, the CDR3 is TGCAGCGTTTCTATCCAGGGGAACAATGAGCAGTTCTTC.

This clonotype was observed a handful of times. The chain joins TRBV4-1 to TRBJ2-1; a weak D match, TRBD2 (6 bases). Germline CDR1 and CDR2: MGHRA and YSYEKL. The length of the CDR3 is 16 residues. V was shortened by 0 bases and J by 1 base, with 10 bases between the two germline ends. This CDR3 is CASSQESGVSYNEQFF. The CDR3 DNA follows: TGCGCCAGCAGCCAAGAATCGGGGGTTTCCTACAATGAGCAGTTCTTC.

Only a few counts were recorded for this clonotype. This chain connects TRBV19 to TRBJ2-5, with TRBD2 matching over 14 bases. V trimming: 5 bases; J trimming: 2 bases; junction bases outside the gene matches: 10. The CDR3 length is 18 residues. Germline CDR1 and CDR2: LNHDA and SQIVND (reference sequence). The CDR3 spells CASSVTLGTSGRQETQYF. The CDR3 region has the DNA TGTGCCAGTAGTGTGACCCTCGGGACTAGCGGGAGACAAGAGACCCAGTACTTC.

This clonotype was seen a few times. The chain carries TRBV12-3 or TRBV12-4 and TRBJ2-5; tentative D call: TRBD2 (6 bases). The CDR3 consists of 15 residues. V gave up 3 bases and J gave up 3 bases, with 14 bases separating them. The CDR3 nucleotides are TGTGCCAGCAGTTTCGGGGTGTGGGGGGAAGAGACCCAGTACTTC. It encodes CASSFGVWGEETQYF.

A few counts support this clonotype. The chain couples TRBV27 to TRBJ2-1; 8 nucleotides match TRBD2. The CDR3 has 15 residues. CDR1 is MNHEY, CDR2 SMNVEV, per germline (reference sequence). Trimming cost V 5 bases and J 3 bases; bases outside gene matches: 6. The CDR3 sequence: CASSPIAGLYNEQFF. Written as DNA, the CDR3 is TGTGCCAGCAGTCCTATAGCGGGGCTCTACAATGAGCAGTTCTTC.

The CDR3 protein is CASSVGLAGATKETQYF. The CDR3 DNA reads as TGTGCCAGCAGCGTAGGACTAGCGGGGGCCACGAAAGAGACCCAGTACTTC. This chain connects TRBV9 to TRBJ2-1; 12 nucleotides line up with TRBD2. The end of the DNA aligns better with TRBJ2-5, so the J call may be wrong. The CDR3 runs 17 residues. Germline V lookup: CDR1 SGDLS, CDR2 YYNGEE.

The chain employs TRBV15 and TRBJ2-1, with D perhaps matching TRBD2 (5 bases). The J call is uncertain, as TRBJ2-7 better fits the DNA end. The CDR3 extends over 14 amino acids. The germline V gene encodes CDR1 LNHNV and CDR2 YYDKDF (reference sequence). CDR3 loop: CATSRDPGSGEQYF. The CDR3 nucleotides are TGTGCCACCAGCAGAGATCCGGGGAGTGGGGAGCAGTACTTC.

This sequence joins TRBV20-1 and TRBJ2-2; D unclear. This CDR3 has 13 amino acids. The germline gives CDR1 DFQATT, CDR2 SNEGSKA (reference sequence). The V and J ends lost 3 bases and 4 bases respectively, with 9 bases between them. The CDR3: CSASKGTTGELFF. CDR3 DNA: TGCAGTGCTAGCAAGGGCACCACCGGGGAGCTGTTTTTT.

As to this clonotype: One end of the junction is discordant with germline, which a read error may explain. The chain combines TRBV3-1 with TRBJ1-2; tentative D call: TRBD1 (6 bases). The CDR3 is made up of 14 amino acids. Looked up from germline, CDR1 is LGHDT and CDR2 is YNNKEL (reference sequence). The CDR3 coding sequence is TGTGCCAGCAACCAAGAGACGTCACAGGGAGTATACACCTTC. Amino acids: CASNQETSQGVYTF. Variable domain in full (rest from reference TRBV3-1 and TRBJ1-2): DTAVSQTPKYLVTQMGNDKSIKCEQNLGHDTMYWYKQDSKKFLKIMFSYNNKELIINETVPNRFSPKSPDKAHLNLHINSLELGDSAVYFCASNQETSQGVYTFGSGTRLTVV.